What follows are 26 T cell receptor beta chains derived from one specimen sequenced in a study of blood T cell repertoires in COVID-19. Assay used: immunoSEQ multiplex PCR; TCRdb lists only in-frame clones, some missing. The table includes 200,000 to 300,000 clones, approximately 86% detected once. The source material was PBMCs or T cells enriched from blood (not recorded which). Receptor source: a woman in her thirties with acute COVID-19.

The chain employs TRBV11-1 and TRBJ2-5; 7 bases are shared with TRBD1. J gave up 3 bases and V 5 bases, and 9 bases lay outside the gene matches. CDR1 SGHAT and CDR2 FQDESV come from the germline V gene (reference sequence). The CDR3 covers 15 residues. The CDR3 is CASSRTGQQKETQYF. CDR3 sequence (DNA): TGTGCCAGCAGCCGTACGGGACAGCAGAAAGAGACCCAGTACTTC.

This clone turned up a few times. The genes are TRBV3-1 (or the pseudogene TRBV3-2) and TRBJ1-2; 9 bases fit TRBD1. The CDR3 has 14 residues. Germline V gene lookup returns CDR1 LGHDT and CDR2 YNNKEL (reference sequence). Trimming cost V 4 bases and J 3 bases; bases outside gene matches: 3. CDR3 sequence (DNA): TGTGCCAGCAGCCGCCGGGACAGGGACTATGGCTACACCTTC. This encodes CASSRRDRDYGYTF.

The rearrangement joins TRBV6-5 to TRBJ2-7; TRBD1 matches 7 bases. The germline CDR1 and CDR2 sequences are MNHEY and SVGAGI. The V segment lost 6 bases and the J segment 2 bases; nucleotides outside the gene matches: 4. CDR3 size: 13 residues. The CDR3 sequence: CASRRTGPYEQYF. The CDR3 DNA reads as TGTGCCAGCAGACGGACAGGCCCCTACGAGCAGTACTTC.

This clone was detected only a few times. This chain connects TRBV7-2 to TRBJ2-1, with 7 bases identical to TRBD2. The CDR3 runs to 15 residues. CDR1 is SGHTA, CDR2 FQGNSA, per germline. V shed 5 bases, J shed 2 bases, and the junction held 6 bases outside the gene matches. The CDR3 loop reads CASSVSSGPYNEQFF. The CDR3 coding sequence is TGTGCCAGCAGCGTTTCTAGCGGACCCTACAATGAGCAGTTCTTC.

The chain combines TRBV12-3 or TRBV12-4 with TRBJ1-1, with 7 bases identical to TRBD1. The CDR3 has 13 amino acids. The trim removed 5 bases at V and 6 bases at J, leaving 6 bases unmatched. The DNA of the CDR3 is TGTGCCAGCAGTCGGATACAGGGGTCTGAAGCTTTCTTT. Residues: CASSRIQGSEAFF.

The chain carries TRBV12-3 or TRBV12-4 and TRBJ2-1; 13 positions agree with TRBD2. With 5 bases clipped from V and 15 bases from J, the junction kept 7 bases outside the gene matches. CDR3 length: 13 residues. This CDR3 reads CASSPGTSGDGFF. CDR3 bases: TGTGCCAGCAGTCCTGGGACTAGCGGGGATGGGTTCTTC.

The chain recombines TRBV9 with TRBJ2-1, with 9 bases aligning to TRBD1. The germline gives CDR1 SGDLS, CDR2 YYNGEE. The CDR3 has 22 residues. The V and J ends lost 0 bases and 5 bases, in that order; junction bases with no gene match: 24. The CDR3 DNA follows: TGTGCCAGCAGCGTAGGGATATTAACCGGGACAGGGCCAAGGGGCATACACAATGAGCAGTTCTTC. Encoded protein: CASSVGILTGTGPRGIHNEQFF.

The CDR3 DNA reads as TGTGCCAGCAGTCGCGGACAGCTCTACGAGCAGTACTTC. Residues: CASSRGQLYEQYF. V is TRBV12-3 or TRBV12-4 and J is TRBJ2-7; D is possibly TRBD1 (6 bases). Trimming shortened V by 5 bases and J by 3 bases, and 11 bases separated the two germline ends. CDR3 length: 13 residues.

This rearrangement joins TRBV5-1 to TRBJ1-3, with 7 positions matching TRBD1. The germline V gene has CDR1 SGHRS and CDR2 YFSETQ. Germline trimming cut 7 bases from V and 2 bases from J; bases unmatched to any gene: 6. This CDR3 spans 14 amino acids. CDR3 DNA: TGCGCCAGCGACAGGGACGGGGCTGGAAACACCATATATTTT. Protein: CASDRDGAGNTIYF.

The rearrangement uses TRBV19 and TRBJ1-4, with 7 bases aligning to TRBD1. Looked up from germline, CDR1 is LNHDA and CDR2 is SQIVND (reference sequence). CDR3 length: 14 residues. The ends lost 5 bases at V and 5 bases at J; junction bases unmatched: 5. The CDR3 loop is CASSLGQKNEKLFF. The CDR3 DNA reads TGTGCCAGTAGTTTGGGACAGAAAAATGAAAAACTGTTTTTT.

This clone appeared a few times. CDR3 DNA sequence: TGTGCCAGCAGCCCCCGGGAGGAGGGCTACACCTTC. This sequence encodes CASSPREEGYTF. The J gene is TRBJ1-2, the V gene TRBV6-6; D is unclear. The ends were cut back, 6 bases at V and 8 bases at J, with 13 bases in the middle. The germline V gene encodes CDR1 MNHNY and CDR2 SVGAGI (reference sequence). The length of the CDR3 is 12 residues.

The CDR3: CASSWSSGANVLTF. In DNA form, the CDR3 reads TGTGCCAGCAGCTGGAGCTCTGGGGCCAACGTCCTGACTTTC. The genes are TRBV7-9 and TRBJ2-6; D gene uncertain. The germline V gene encodes CDR1 SEHNR and CDR2 FQNEAQ (reference sequence). Trimming removed 4 bases at V and 0 bases at J, with 4 bases between. CDR3 length: 14 amino acids.

In this sample, this clone turned up once. The gene calls are TRBV7-9 and TRBJ1-3; D possibly corresponds to TRBD1 (5 bases). With 1 base removed from V and 1 base from J, the gap between germline ends came to 11 bases. The germline gives CDR1 SEHNR, CDR2 FQNEAQ (reference sequence). The CDR3 extends over 16 amino acids. The CDR3 is CASSLDGGSSGNTIYF. As DNA, the CDR3 is TGTGCCAGCAGCTTAGACGGGGGTTCTTCTGGAAACACCATATATTTT.

The chain carries TRBV10-3 and TRBJ2-7; D unclear. The germline V gene has CDR1 ENHRY and CDR2 SYGVKD. V was cut by 6 bases and J by 5 bases, with 14 bases left in between. CDR3 length: 13 amino acids. CDR3 sequence reads: CAIRSYTEDEQYF. The DNA for the CDR3 is TGTGCCATCAGGTCATATACAGAAGACGAGCAGTACTTC.

The chain combines TRBV19 with TRBJ1-3; tentatively, D is TRBD1 (5 bases). Trimming stripped 6 bases from V and 2 bases from J, with 20 bases between. Germline loops: CDR1 LNHDA, CDR2 SQIVND (reference sequence). This CDR3 region has 17 residues. Here the CDR3 DNA reads TGTGCCAGTAGCTCTCAAACCCTCAGGGTGGCTGGAAACACCATATATTTT. This sequence encodes CASSSQTLRVAGNTIYF.

The chain uses TRBV10-3 and TRBJ1-2; 9 bases line up with TRBD1. The trim removed 3 bases at V and 7 bases at J, leaving 3 bases unmatched. Per the germline V gene, CDR1 is ENHRY and CDR2 is SYGVKD. CDR3 size: 13 residues. CDR3 DNA sequence: TGTGCCATCAGTGATAGGACAGGGGTTGGCTACACCTTC. Translating gives CAISDRTGVGYTF.

This clone was detected only a few times. The chain joins TRBV7-2 to TRBJ1-2, with D possibly matching TRBD1 (6 bases). The CDR3 contains 15 residues. Germline CDR1 SGHTA, CDR2 FQGNSA. The ends were cut back, 5 bases at V and 3 bases at J, with 16 bases in the middle. CDR3 in amino acids: CASSRTAGGDYGYTF. CDR3 DNA sequence: TGTGCCAGCAGCCGTACGGCGGGGGGCGACTATGGCTACACCTTC.

The chain is built from TRBV7-2 and TRBJ2-7, with TRBD2 matching 12 bases. The CDR3 has 15 residues. From germline, CDR1 is SGHTA and CDR2 FQGNSA. With 7 bases clipped from V and 4 bases from J, the junction kept 8 bases outside the gene matches. The CDR3 DNA reads as TGTGCCAGCAACCCAAGGACTAGCGGGGCATACGAGCAGTACTTC. Translating it yields CASNPRTSGAYEQYF. Full variable domain (outside the CDR3, taken from reference TRBV7-2 and TRBJ2-7): GAGVSQSPSNKVTEKGKDVELRCDPISGHTALYWYRQSLGQGLEFLIYFQGNSAPDKSGLPSDRFSAERTGGSVSTLTIQRTQQEDSAVYLCASNPRTSGAYEQYFGPGTRLTVT.

The chain is built from TRBV3-1 (or the pseudogene TRBV3-2) and TRBJ2-3, with 12 nucleotides matching TRBD2. The CDR3 spans 17 residues. Germline CDR1 and CDR2: LGHDT and YNNKEL (reference sequence). The V and J ends lost 3 bases and 3 bases, in that order; junction bases with no gene match: 7. The CDR3 protein is CASSQMALAGGTDTQYF. The CDR3 nucleotides read TGTGCCAGCAGCCAGATGGCACTAGCGGGGGGTACAGATACGCAGTATTTT.

This chain links TRBV29-1 with TRBJ1-5; a weak D match, TRBD1 (5 bases). The CDR3 consists of 14 residues. Germline-derived CDR1 and CDR2 are SQVTM and ANQGSEA. The V end lost 6 bases, the J end lost 6 bases, and 18 bases lay between the germline ends. Written as DNA, the CDR3 is TGCAGCGTAGACCAAACAGGTGACGGTCAGCCCCAGCATTTT. This sequence encodes CSVDQTGDGQPQHF.

The chain employs TRBV12-2 and TRBJ2-2; TRBD1, the table's D call, was not compared with the DNA. TRBV12-2 is a documented pseudogene. This CDR3 has 16 amino acids. The CDR3 DNA reads TGTGCAAGTCGCTTAGGAAAAGGGGGAAACACCGGGGAGCTGTTTTTT. It translates to CASRLGKGGNTGELFF.

This rearrangement joins TRBV21-1 to TRBJ2-2; TRBD1, the table's D call, lacks a check against the DNA. TRBV21-1 corresponds to a pseudogene. CDR3 length: 15 residues. CDR3 loop: CASTSTTANTGELFF. The DNA for the CDR3 is TGTGCCAGCACCTCAACAACAGCGAACACCGGGGAGCTGTTTTTT.

This chain uses TRBV6-5 with TRBJ2-1; TRBD1 aligns across 8 bases. This CDR3 is built from 15 residues. V was pared by 5 bases and J by 6 bases, with 9 bases of the junction left unmatched. The germline V gene has CDR1 MNHEY and CDR2 SVGAGI. The CDR3 region is CASSKTGVSGNEQFF. The CDR3 region has the DNA TGTGCCAGCAGTAAGACAGGGGTTAGCGGCAATGAGCAGTTCTTC.

The chain carries TRBV12-3 or TRBV12-4 and TRBJ2-7; a weak D match, TRBD2 (5 bases). This CDR3 spans 13 amino acids. Trimming shortened V by 2 bases and J by 2 bases, and 7 bases separated the two germline ends. This CDR3 is CASSLYGTYEQYF. The CDR3, as DNA: TGTGCCAGCAGTTTATACGGGACCTACGAGCAGTACTTC.

This clone came up once. This sequence joins TRBV21-1 and TRBJ1-6. TRBV21-1 is classified as a pseudogene. CDR3 length: 12 residues. CDR3: CASSLFRSPLHF. The CDR3 DNA reads TGTGCCAGCAGCCTCTTTCGTTCACCCCTCCACTTT.

This clone has more than one count but fewer than ten. The chain is built from TRBV3-1 (or the pseudogene TRBV3-2) and TRBJ2-1, with 8 bases aligning to TRBD1. Unmatched junction bases numbered 5, after V lost 1 base and J lost 12 bases. Germline assignment: CDR1 LGHDT and CDR2 YNNKEL (reference sequence). There are 13 residues in the CDR3. The chain's CDR3 is CASSQAQGTGQFF. CDR3 bases: TGTGCCAGCAGCCAAGCCCAGGGGACAGGGCAGTTCTTC.